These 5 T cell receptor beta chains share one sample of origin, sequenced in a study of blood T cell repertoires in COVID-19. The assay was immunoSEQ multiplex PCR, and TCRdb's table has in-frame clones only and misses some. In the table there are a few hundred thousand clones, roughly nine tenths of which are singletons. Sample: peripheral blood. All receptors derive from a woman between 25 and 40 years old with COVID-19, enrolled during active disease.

The CDR3 nucleotides are TGTGCCAGCAGCTTTACAAGGGGGACCGGGGAGCTGTTTTTT. Translated, it gives CASSFTRGTGELFF. The chain employs TRBV7-9 and TRBJ2-2, with a tentative D call TRBD1 (6 bases). Germline-derived CDR1 and CDR2 are SEHNR and FQNEAQ (reference sequence). The CDR3 spans 14 residues. The germline V and J ends were trimmed by 3 bases and 5 bases, with 10 bases remaining between them.

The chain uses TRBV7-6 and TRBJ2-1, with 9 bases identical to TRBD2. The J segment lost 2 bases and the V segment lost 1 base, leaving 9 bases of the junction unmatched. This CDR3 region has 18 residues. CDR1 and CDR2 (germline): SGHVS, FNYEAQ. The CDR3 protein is CASSLGSIAGVPYNEQFF. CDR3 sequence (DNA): TGTGCCAGCAGCTTAGGGTCGATAGCGGGAGTCCCCTACAATGAGCAGTTCTTC.

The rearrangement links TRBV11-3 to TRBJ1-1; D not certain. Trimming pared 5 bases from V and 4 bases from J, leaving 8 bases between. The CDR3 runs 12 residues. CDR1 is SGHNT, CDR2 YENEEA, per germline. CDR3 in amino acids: CASSPHGTEAFF. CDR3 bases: TGTGCCAGCAGCCCCCACGGCACTGAAGCTTTCTTT.

CDR3 amino acids: CASTLQGDYGYTF. CDR3 coding DNA: TGTGCCAGCACCCTACAGGGGGACTATGGCTACACCTTC. V usage is TRBV2 and J usage is TRBJ1-2, with 8 bases identical to TRBD1. The trim removed 7 bases at V and 3 bases at J, leaving 4 bases unmatched. Germline V gene sequence: CDR1 SNHLY, CDR2 FYNNEI. CDR3 length: 13 residues.

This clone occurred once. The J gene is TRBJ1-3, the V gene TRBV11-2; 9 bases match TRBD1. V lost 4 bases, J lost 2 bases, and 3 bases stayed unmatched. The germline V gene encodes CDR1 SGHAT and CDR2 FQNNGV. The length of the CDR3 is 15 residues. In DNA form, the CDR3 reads TGTGCCAGCAGCTCACAGGGGGCTGCTGGAAACACCATATATTTT. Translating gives CASSSQGAAGNTIYF.